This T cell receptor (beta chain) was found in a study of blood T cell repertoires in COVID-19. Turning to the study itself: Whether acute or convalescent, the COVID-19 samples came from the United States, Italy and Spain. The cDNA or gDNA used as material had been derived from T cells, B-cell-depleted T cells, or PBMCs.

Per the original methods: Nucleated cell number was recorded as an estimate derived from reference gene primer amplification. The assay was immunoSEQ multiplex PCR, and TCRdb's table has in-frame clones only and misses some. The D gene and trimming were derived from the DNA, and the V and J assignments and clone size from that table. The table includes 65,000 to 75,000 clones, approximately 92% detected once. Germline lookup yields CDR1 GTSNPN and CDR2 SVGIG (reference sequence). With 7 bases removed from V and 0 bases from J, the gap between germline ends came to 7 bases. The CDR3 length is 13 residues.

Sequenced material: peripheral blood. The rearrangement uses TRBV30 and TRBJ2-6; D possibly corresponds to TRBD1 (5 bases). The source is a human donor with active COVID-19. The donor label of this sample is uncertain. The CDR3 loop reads CALTASGANVLTF. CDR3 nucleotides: TGTGCCTTGACAGCCTCTGGGGCCAACGTCCTGACTTTC.